This T cell receptor (beta chain) was sequenced during a study of blood T cell repertoires in COVID-19. Study details: The samples span acute and convalescent COVID-19 from the United States, Italy and Spain. PBMCs, B-cell-depleted T cells, or T cells were the source of the cDNA or gDNA that made up the material.

CDR3 length: 16 amino acids. CDR1 is SGHRS, CDR2 YFSETQ, per germline. The junction had 9 bases not matched to a gene; V was cut back by 0 bases and J by 3 bases. Study processing details: Amplification from reference gene primers served as the basis for estimated nucleated cell counts. Some clones are missing from TCRdb's copy, which holds only in-frame ones; the method was immunoSEQ multiplex PCR. For V, J and clone size, that table is used; D and trimming come from the DNA. The data show 300,000 or so clones, about nine tenths seen once. The chain is built from TRBV5-1 and TRBJ2-7; 7 bases map to TRBD1. Sequencing was performed on peripheral blood. The receptor comes from a man between 45 and 60 years old with active or convalescent COVID-19. DNA of the CDR3: TGCGCCAGCAGCTTGGGGCTGGACAGGATAATCTACGAGCAGTACTTC. Translated: CASSLGLDRIIYEQYF. The full variable domain, its missing parts supplied by reference TRBV5-1 and TRBJ2-7, is KAGVTQTPRYLIKTRGQQVTLSCSPISGHRSVSWYQQTPGQGLQFLFEYFSETQRNKGNFPGRFSGRQFSNSRSEMNVSTLELGDSALYLCASSLGLDRIIYEQYFGPGTRLTVT.